These 17 T cell receptor beta chains share one sample of origin, sequenced in a study of blood T cell repertoires in COVID-19. Libraries were prepared by immunoSEQ multiplex PCR; TCRdb keeps only in-frame clonotypes and omits some of them. Of around 130,000 clones listed, about four fifths were seen once; the top ten hold around 20%. The material sequenced was peripheral blood. These receptors all stem from a man at least 80 years old with acute or convalescent COVID-19.

This clone was counted once. The rearrangement uses TRBV5-4 and TRBJ2-7; 8 nucleotides agree with TRBD1. V dropped 4 bases and J dropped 3; count of bases not matched to a gene: 6. Germline CDR1 is SGHNT and CDR2 is YYREEE (reference sequence). CDR3 length: 14 amino acids. CDR3: CASSTGTGVYEQYF. In DNA form, the CDR3 reads TGTGCCAGCAGCACCGGGACAGGAGTCTACGAGCAGTACTTC.

The CDR3 here is CASSTGLSSNQPQHF. The CDR3 bases are TGTGCCAGCAGTACGGGACTCTCGAGCAATCAGCCCCAGCATTTT. The chain has TRBV6-6 and TRBJ1-5; TRBD1 might be the D (5 bases). This CDR3 has 15 amino acids. Per germline, CDR1 MNHNY and CDR2 SVGAGI (reference sequence). V lost 5 bases to trimming and J lost 1 base, with 12 bases between them.

The gene calls are TRBV19 and TRBJ1-6; tentative D call: TRBD1 (6 bases). This CDR3 is built from 15 residues. The germline V gene encodes CDR1 LNHDA and CDR2 SQIVND (reference sequence). Trimming cost V 10 bases and J 7 bases, with 20 bases left between them. The CDR3 DNA follows: TGTGCCACCATGACAGGTTCGCCGGAAAATTCACCCCTCCACTTT. Translated: CATMTGSPENSPLHF.

The genes are TRBV5-1 and TRBJ1-3; the match to TRBD1 covers 10 bases. Germline CDR1 and CDR2: SGHRS and YFSETQ. The CDR3 is made up of 16 amino acids. Losses at the gene ends were 1 base for V and 2 bases for J; bases not matched to a gene: 3. This CDR3 is CASSLTGTGAGNTIYF. In DNA form, the CDR3 reads TGCGCCAGCAGCTTGACCGGGACAGGGGCTGGAAACACCATATATTTT.

The CDR3 spells CASSLAIGNPGYGYTF. The CDR3 DNA reads TGCGCCAGCAGCTTGGCCATCGGGAATCCGGGCTATGGCTACACCTTC. The V gene is TRBV5-1, the J gene TRBJ1-2; no firm D call. Germline CDR1 reads SGHRS; CDR2 reads YFSETQ. V was clipped by 0 bases and J by 4 bases, with 16 bases between them. This CDR3 is 16 amino acids long.

The chain joins TRBV5-5 to TRBJ2-7; D not certain. Trimming stripped 0 bases from V and 4 bases from J, with 20 bases between. Germline lookup yields CDR1 SGHKS and CDR2 YYEKEE (reference sequence). The CDR3 contains 17 residues. The CDR3 DNA is TGTGCCAGCAGCTTGGCCTGGGCATTAGAACTTGGTTACGAGCAGTACTTC. Translated: CASSLAWALELGYEQYF.

The genes are TRBV7-2 and TRBJ2-7; 10 bases agree with TRBD1. The CDR3 length is 14 residues. In germline, CDR1 is SGHTA, CDR2 FQGNSA. The V and J ends lost 1 base and 6 bases, in that order; junction bases with no gene match: 3. Written as DNA, the CDR3 is TGTGCCAGCAGCTTAGAGAGGACAGGGGGCGAGCAGTACTTC. Encoded protein: CASSLERTGGEQYF.

This clone appeared a single time. The chain has TRBV7-9 and TRBJ1-4, with TRBD1 matching 12 bases. The J segment lost 7 bases and the V segment lost 6 bases, leaving 3 bases of the junction unmatched. The CDR3 contains 14 residues. In germline, CDR1 is SEHNR, CDR2 FQNEAQ (reference sequence). The CDR3 loop is CASSSGQGAEKLFF. The CDR3 DNA sequence: TGTGCCAGCAGTTCGGGACAGGGGGCTGAAAAACTGTTTTTT.

The CDR3 DNA is TGTGCCAGCTGTAGACACGTCTCCTACGAGCAGTACTTC. Its translation is CASCRHVSYEQYF. The chain combines TRBV6-5 with TRBJ2-7; D gene unclear. CDR1 is MNHEY, CDR2 SVGAGI, per germline. V lost 8 bases and J lost 0, with 11 bases in between. The CDR3 sequence is 13 residues long.

J is TRBJ1-6 and V is TRBV2; possible D gene TRBD1, 5 bases. Germline V gives CDR1 SNHLY, CDR2 FYNNEI. Trimming removed 8 bases at V and 4 bases at J, with 15 bases between. The CDR3 is made up of 15 amino acids. The CDR3 protein is CASHPGTPYNSPLHF. The CDR3 DNA is TGTGCCAGCCATCCAGGGACTCCGTATAATTCACCCCTCCACTTT. Complete variable domain (other parts from reference TRBV2 and TRBJ1-6): EPEVTQTPSHQVTQMGQEVILRCVPISNHLYFYWYRQILGQKVEFLVSFYNNEISEKSEIFDDQFSVERPDGSNFTLKIRSTKLEDSAMYFCASHPGTPYNSPLHFGNGTRLTVT.

The V call is TRBV7-8, the J call TRBJ1-2; D perhaps matches TRBD1 (5 bases). The CDR3 extends over 14 amino acids. V lost 1 base to trimming and J lost 5 bases, with 11 bases between them. The germline CDR1 and CDR2 sequences are SGHVS and FQNEAQ. Here the CDR3 reads CASSLGSGDYGYTF. CDR3 bases: TGTGCCAGCAGCTTAGGTTCGGGGGATTATGGCTACACCTTC.

CDR3 amino acids: CASSYATGGRETQYF. The DNA for the CDR3 is TGTGCCAGCAGTTACGCGACAGGGGGTCGGGAGACCCAGTACTTC. The rearrangement joins TRBV6-5 to TRBJ2-5; 9 bases fit TRBD1. Germline V gene lookup returns CDR1 MNHEY and CDR2 SVGAGI. Unmatched junction bases numbered 6, after V lost 2 bases and J lost 5 bases. This CDR3 region has 15 residues.

This clone was found a few times. The chain combines TRBV29-1 with TRBJ2-2; 10 nucleotides match TRBD2. The trim removed 3 bases at V and 4 bases at J, leaving 8 bases unmatched. The germline V gene has CDR1 SQVTM and CDR2 ANQGSEA. The CDR3 consists of 16 residues. For the CDR3, the DNA is TGCAGCGTTGATCCAAGCGGGGGGGCCGGCACCGGGGAGCTGTTTTTT. It translates to CSVDPSGGAGTGELFF.

This clone occurred a few times. The chain employs TRBV7-9 and TRBJ1-6, with D possibly TRBD1 on 5 matching bases. CDR1 SEHNR and CDR2 FQNEAQ come from the germline V gene (reference sequence). The CDR3 runs 15 residues. Deletions cut 1 base from V and 5 bases from J, with 9 bases between. The CDR3 loop is CASSLEGRNNSPLHF. CDR3 coding DNA: TGTGCCAGCAGCTTAGAGGGGCGGAATAATTCACCCCTCCACTTT.

This clone was counted once. This rearrangement joins TRBV4-1 to TRBJ2-1, with 9 bases lining up with TRBD1. Trimming at V came to 6 bases and at J to 7 bases, leaving 7 bases not matched to a gene. CDR1 and CDR2 (germline): MGHRA, YSYEKL. The CDR3 has 14 amino acids. The CDR3 nucleotides are TGCGCCAGCAGGAACACCGGGACAGGGAATGAGCAGTTCTTC. Protein: CASRNTGTGNEQFF.

This clone came up once. V gene TRBV2 combines with J gene TRBJ1-1, with 7 bases aligning to TRBD1. CDR3 length: 16 amino acids. Germline V gene data show CDR1 as SNHLY and CDR2 as FYNNEI. The V segment lost 2 bases and the J segment 4 bases; nucleotides outside the gene matches: 10. The CDR3 sequence: CASSERIYRGATEAFF. The DNA of the CDR3 is TGTGCCAGCAGTGAAAGAATTTACAGGGGAGCCACTGAAGCTTTCTTT.

V usage is TRBV6-2 or TRBV6-3 and J usage is TRBJ1-1; possible D gene TRBD1, 6 bases. V was shortened by 0 bases and J by 2 bases, with 10 bases between the two germline ends. This CDR3 contains 15 residues. The germline V gene encodes CDR1 MNHEY and CDR2 SVGEGT. The CDR3 loop reads CASSYSSTGNTEAFF. The CDR3, as DNA: TGTGCCAGCAGTTACTCGTCGACAGGTAACACTGAAGCTTTCTTT.